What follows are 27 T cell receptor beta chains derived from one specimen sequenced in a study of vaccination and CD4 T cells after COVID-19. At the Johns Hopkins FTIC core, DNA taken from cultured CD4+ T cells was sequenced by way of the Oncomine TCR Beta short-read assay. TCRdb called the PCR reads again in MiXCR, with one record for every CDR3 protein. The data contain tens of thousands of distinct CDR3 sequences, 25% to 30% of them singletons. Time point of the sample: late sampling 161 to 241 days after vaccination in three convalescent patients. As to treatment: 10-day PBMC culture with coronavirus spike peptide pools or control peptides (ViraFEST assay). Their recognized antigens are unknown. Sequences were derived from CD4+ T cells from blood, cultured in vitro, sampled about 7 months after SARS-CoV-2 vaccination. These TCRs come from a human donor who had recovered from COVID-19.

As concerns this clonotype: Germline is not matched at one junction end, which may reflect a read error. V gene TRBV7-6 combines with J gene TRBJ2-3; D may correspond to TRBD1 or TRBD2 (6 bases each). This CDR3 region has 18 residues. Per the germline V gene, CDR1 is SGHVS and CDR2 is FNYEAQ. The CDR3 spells CASSPDTGGLSSTDTQYF. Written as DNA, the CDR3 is TGTGCTAGCAGCCCGGATACTGGGGGGCTTTCTAGCACAGATACGCAGTATTTT.

CDR3 in DNA: TGCGCCAGCAGCCAAGGTTTCCCGACCGTAGCCAAAAACATTCAGTACTTC. As protein: CASSQGFPTVAKNIQYF. V and J are TRBV4-1 and TRBJ2-4; the D is unclear. The CDR3 sequence is 17 residues long. Germline-derived CDR1 and CDR2 are MGHRA and YSYEKL. V was clipped by 1 base and J by 0 bases, with 13 bases between them.

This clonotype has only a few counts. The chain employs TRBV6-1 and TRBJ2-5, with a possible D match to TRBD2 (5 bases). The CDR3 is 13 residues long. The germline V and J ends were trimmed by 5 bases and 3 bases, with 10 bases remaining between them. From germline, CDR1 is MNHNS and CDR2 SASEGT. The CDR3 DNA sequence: TGTGCCAGCAGTATGGACTGGGAAGAGACCCAGTACTTC. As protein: CASSMDWEETQYF.

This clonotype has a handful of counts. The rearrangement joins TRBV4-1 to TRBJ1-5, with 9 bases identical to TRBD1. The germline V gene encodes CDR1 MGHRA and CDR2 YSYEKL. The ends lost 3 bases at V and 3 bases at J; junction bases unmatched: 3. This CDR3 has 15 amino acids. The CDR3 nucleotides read TGCGCCAGCAGCCAGGGGACAGGGTACAATCAGCCCCAGCATTTT. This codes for CASSQGTGYNQPQHF.

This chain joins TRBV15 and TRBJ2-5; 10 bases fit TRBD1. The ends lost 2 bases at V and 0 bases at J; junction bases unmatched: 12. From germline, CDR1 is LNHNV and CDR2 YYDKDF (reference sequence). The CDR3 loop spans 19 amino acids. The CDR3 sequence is CATSRSPGTGEGHQETQYF. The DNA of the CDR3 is TGTGCCACCAGCAGAAGCCCCGGGACAGGGGAGGGACACCAAGAGACCCAGTACTTC.

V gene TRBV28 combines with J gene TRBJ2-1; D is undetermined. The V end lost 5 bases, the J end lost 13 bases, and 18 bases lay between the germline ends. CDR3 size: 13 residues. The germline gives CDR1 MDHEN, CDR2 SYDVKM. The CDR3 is CASSQKGARLQFF. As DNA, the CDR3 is TGTGCCAGCAGTCAGAAGGGTGCTAGGTTACAGTTCTTC.

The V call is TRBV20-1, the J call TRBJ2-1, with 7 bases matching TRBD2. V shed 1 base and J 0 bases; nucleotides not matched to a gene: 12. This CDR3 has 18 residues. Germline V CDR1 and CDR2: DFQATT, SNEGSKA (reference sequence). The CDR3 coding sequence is TGCAGTGCTAGAGTACTGTCAGGTCCTAGCGGCTCCTACAATGAGCAGTTCTTC. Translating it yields CSARVLSGPSGSYNEQFF.

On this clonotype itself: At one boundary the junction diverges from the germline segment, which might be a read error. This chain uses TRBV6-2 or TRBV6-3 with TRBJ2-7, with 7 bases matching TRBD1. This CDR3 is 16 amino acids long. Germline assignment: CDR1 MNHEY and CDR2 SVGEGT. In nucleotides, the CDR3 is TGTGTCAGCAGTTACGATCTTCGGGACAGTTCCTACGAGCAGTACTTC. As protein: CVSSYDLRDSSYEQYF.

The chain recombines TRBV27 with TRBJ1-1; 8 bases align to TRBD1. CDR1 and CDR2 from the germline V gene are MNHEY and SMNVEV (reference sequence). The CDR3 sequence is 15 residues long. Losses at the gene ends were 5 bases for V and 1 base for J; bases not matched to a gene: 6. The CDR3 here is CASSPRTGRNTEAFF. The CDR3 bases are TGTGCCAGCAGTCCCCGGACAGGGCGGAACACTGAAGCTTTCTTT.

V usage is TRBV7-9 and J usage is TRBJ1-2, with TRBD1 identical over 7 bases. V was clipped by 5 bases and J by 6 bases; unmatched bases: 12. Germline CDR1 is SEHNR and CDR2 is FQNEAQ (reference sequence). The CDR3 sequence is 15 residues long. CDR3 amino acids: CASSPDRVTRNGYTF. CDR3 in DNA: TGTGCCAGCAGCCCTGACAGGGTAACGAGGAATGGCTACACCTTC. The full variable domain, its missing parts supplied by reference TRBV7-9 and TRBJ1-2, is DTGVSQNPRHKITKRGQNVTFRCDPISEHNRLYWYRQTLGQGPEFLTYFQNEAQLEKSRLLSDRFSAERPKGSFSTLEIQRTEQGDSAMYLCASSPDRVTRNGYTFGSGTRLTVV.

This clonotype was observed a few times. In DNA form, the CDR3 reads TGTGCCACCAGCGCCTCCGGGACTAGCGGGAGAGCATACAATGAGCAGTTCTTC. It codes for CATSASGTSGRAYNEQFF. The chain combines TRBV24-1 with TRBJ2-1; 14 positions match TRBD2. There are 18 residues in the CDR3. Unmatched junction bases numbered 11, after V lost 7 bases and J lost 4 bases. Germline CDR1 is KGHDR and CDR2 is SFDVKD.

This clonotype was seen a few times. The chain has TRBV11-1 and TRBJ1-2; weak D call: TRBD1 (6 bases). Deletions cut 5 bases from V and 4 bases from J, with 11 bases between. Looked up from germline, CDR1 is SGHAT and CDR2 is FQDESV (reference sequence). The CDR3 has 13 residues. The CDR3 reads CASSVDSLYGYTF. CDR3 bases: TGTGCCAGCAGCGTGGACAGTCTCTATGGCTACACCTTC. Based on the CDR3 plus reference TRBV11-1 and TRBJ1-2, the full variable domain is EAEVAQSPRYKITEKSQAVAFWCDPISGHATLYWYRQILGQGPELLVQFQDESVVDDSQLPKDRFSAERLKGVDSTLKIQPAELGDSAMYLCASSVDSLYGYTFGSGTRLTVV.

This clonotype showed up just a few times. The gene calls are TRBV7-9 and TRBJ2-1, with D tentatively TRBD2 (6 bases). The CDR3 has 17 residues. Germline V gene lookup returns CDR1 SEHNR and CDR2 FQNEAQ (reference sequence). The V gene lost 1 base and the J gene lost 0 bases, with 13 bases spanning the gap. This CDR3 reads CASSLGGVKSSYNEQFF. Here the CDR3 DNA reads TGTGCCAGCAGCTTAGGCGGGGTCAAGAGCTCCTACAATGAGCAGTTCTTC.

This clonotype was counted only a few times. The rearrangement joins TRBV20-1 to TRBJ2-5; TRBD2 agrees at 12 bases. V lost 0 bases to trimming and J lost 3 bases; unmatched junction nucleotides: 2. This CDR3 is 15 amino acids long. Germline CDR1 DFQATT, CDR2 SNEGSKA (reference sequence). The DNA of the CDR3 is TGCAGTGCTAGAGACAGGACTAGCGGGAAAGAGACCCAGTACTTC. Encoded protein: CSARDRTSGKETQYF.

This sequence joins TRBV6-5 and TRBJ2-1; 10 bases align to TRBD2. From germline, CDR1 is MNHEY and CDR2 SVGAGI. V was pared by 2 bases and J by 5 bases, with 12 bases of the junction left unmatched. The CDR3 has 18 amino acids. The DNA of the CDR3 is TGTGCCAGCAGTTACCCGAGCGGGACTAGCGAAAGACACAATGAGCAGTTCTTC. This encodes CASSYPSGTSERHNEQFF.

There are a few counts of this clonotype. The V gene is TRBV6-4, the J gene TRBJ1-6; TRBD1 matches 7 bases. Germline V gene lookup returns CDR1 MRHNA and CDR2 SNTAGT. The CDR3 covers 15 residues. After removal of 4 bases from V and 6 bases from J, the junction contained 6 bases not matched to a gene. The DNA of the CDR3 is TGTGCCAGCAGTGCCACGACAGGGTCTAATTCACCCCTCCACTTT. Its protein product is CASSATTGSNSPLHF.

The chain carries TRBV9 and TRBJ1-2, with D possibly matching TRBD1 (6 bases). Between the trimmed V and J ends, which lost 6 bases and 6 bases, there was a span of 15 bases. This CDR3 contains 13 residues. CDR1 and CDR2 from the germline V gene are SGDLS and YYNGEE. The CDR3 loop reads CASTNTGFHGYTF. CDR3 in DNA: TGTGCCAGCACCAACACAGGGTTCCATGGCTACACCTTC.

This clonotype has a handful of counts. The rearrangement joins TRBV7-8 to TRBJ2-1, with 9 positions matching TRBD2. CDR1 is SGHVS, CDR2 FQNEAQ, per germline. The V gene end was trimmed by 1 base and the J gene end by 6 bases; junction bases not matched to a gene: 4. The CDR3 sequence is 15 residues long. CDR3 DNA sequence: TGTGCCAGCAGCTTAGTGGGCGGGAGGGTCAATGAGCAGTTCTTC. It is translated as CASSLVGGRVNEQFF. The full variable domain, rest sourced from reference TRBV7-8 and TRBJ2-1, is GAGVSQSPRYKVAKRGQDVALRCDPISGHVSLFWYQQALGQGPEFLTYFQNEAQLDKSGLPSDRFFAERPEGSVSTLKIQRTQQEDSAVYLCASSLVGGRVNEQFFGPGTRLTVL.

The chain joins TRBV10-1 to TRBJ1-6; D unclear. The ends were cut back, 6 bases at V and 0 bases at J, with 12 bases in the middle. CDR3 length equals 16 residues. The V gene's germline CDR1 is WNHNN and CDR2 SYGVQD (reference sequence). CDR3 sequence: CASSQKQSSYNSPLHF. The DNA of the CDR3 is TGCGCCAGCAGCCAAAAACAGAGCTCCTATAATTCACCCCTCCACTTT.

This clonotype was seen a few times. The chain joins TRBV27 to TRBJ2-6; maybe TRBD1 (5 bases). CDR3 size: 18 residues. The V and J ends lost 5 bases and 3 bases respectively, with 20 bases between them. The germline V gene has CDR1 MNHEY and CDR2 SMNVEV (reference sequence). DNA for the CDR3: TGTGCCAGCAGTCCACGGACAAGGGATAATTTTGGGGCCAACGTCCTGACTTTC. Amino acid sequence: CASSPRTRDNFGANVLTF.

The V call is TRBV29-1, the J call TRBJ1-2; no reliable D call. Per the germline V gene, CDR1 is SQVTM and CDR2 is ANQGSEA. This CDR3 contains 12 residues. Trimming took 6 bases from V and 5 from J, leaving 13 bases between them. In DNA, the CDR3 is TGCAGCGTAGACTGGGAGCGATATGGCTACACCTTC. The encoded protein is CSVDWERYGYTF.

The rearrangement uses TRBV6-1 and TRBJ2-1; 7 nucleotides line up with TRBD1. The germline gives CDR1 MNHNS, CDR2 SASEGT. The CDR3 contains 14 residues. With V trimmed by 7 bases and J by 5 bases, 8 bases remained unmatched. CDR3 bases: TGTGCCAGCAACCAGAGACAGGGCAACAATGAGCAGTTCTTC. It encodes CASNQRQGNNEQFF.

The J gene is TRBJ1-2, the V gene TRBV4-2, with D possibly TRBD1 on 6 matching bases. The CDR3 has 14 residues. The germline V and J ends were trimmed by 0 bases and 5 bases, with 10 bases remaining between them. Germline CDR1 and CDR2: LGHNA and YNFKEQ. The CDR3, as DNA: TGTGCCAGCAGCCAAGACCGGACAGTATATGGCTACACCTTC. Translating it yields CASSQDRTVYGYTF.

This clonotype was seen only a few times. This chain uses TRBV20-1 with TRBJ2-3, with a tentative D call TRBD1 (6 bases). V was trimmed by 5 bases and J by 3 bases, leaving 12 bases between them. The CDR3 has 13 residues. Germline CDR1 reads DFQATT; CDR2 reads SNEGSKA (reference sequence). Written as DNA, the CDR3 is TGCAGTGCTTTACAGGGTATTACAGATACGCAGTATTTT. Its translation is CSALQGITDTQYF.

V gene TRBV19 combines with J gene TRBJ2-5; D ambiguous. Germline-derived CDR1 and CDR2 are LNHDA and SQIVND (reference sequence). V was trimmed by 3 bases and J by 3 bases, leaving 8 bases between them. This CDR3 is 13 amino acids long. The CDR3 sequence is CASSMPEEETQYF. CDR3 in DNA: TGTGCCAGTAGTATGCCAGAAGAAGAGACCCAGTACTTC.

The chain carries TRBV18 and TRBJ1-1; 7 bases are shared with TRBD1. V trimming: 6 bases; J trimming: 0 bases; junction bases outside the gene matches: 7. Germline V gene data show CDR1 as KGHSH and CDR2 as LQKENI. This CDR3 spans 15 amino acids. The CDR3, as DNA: TGTGCCAGCTCTGACAGGGTTAAAATGAACACTGAAGCTTTCTTT. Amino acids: CASSDRVKMNTEAFF. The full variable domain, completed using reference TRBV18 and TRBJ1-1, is NAGVMQNPRHLVRRRGQEARLRCSPMKGHSHVYWYRQLPEEGLKFMVYLQKENIIDESGMPKERFSAEFPKEGPSILRIQQVVRGDSAAYFCASSDRVKMNTEAFFGQGTRLTVV.

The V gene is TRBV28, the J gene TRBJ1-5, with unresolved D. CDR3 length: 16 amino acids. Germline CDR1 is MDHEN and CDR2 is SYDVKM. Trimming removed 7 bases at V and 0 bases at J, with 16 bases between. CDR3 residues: CASNRDARYSNQPQHF. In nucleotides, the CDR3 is TGTGCCAGCAATCGGGATGCGAGATATAGCAATCAGCCCCAGCATTTT.